A selection of T cell receptor beta chains follows, all from one sample in a study of blood T cells in healthy people across ages. One entry per CDR3 protein results from TCRdb running MiXCR on the 5' RACE reads. The sample has 1.8 million or so distinct CDR3 sequences, roughly 43% seen once; the top ten hold approximately 22%. Source material: blood. Every receptor here comes from a human donor in good health. Both conserved end residues are part of each CDR3. D genes are given only for firm matches. Size is omitted from some rows. Given values are once, few, many or a class for expanded clones.

>TRBD1|TRBJ2-2|few|TRBV14
CASSPLTGSPGELFF
TGTGCCAGCAGCCCCTTGACAGGGAGTCCCGGGGAGCTGTTTTTT
>TRBD1|TRBJ2-7|.|TRBV9
CASSKGQGDYEQYF
TGTGCCAGCAGCAAGGGGCAGGGGGACTACGAGCAGTACTTC
>.|TRBJ1-2|few|TRBV7-3
CASSLTPSLYGYTF
TGTGCCAGCAGCTTAACCCCCAGTTTATATGGCTACACCTTC
>.|TRBJ1-5|.|TRBV29-1
CSVITSGIGQPQHF
TGCAGCGTAATCACATCAGGGATTGGACAGCCCCAGCATTTT
>TRBD2|TRBJ2-3|many|TRBV29-1
CSVGRLAGPTDTQYF
TGCAGCGTTGGTAGACTAGCGGGGCCCACAGATACGCAGTATTTT
>.|TRBJ1-1|.|TRBV12-3/TRBV12-4
CASRVGPPNTEAFF
TGTGCCAGCAGGGTCGGGCCCCCGAACACTGAAGCTTTCTTT
>.|TRBJ2-4|.|TRBV14
CAGSDRVQNIQYF
TGTGCCGGCAGCGACAGAGTACAAAACATTCAGTACTTC
>.|TRBJ2-1|.|TRBV4-3
CASSQVWLSPYNEQFF
TGCGCCAGCAGCCAAGTGTGGCTATCCCCCTACAATGAGCAGTTCTTC
>.|TRBJ1-2|few|TRBV5-4
CASSADSAYGYTF
TGTGCCAGTTCGGCAGATTCCGCCTATGGCTACACCTTC
>.|TRBJ1-3|once|TRBV29-1
CSVEVVAGNTIYF
TGCAGCGTTGAGGTGGTGGCTGGAAACACCATATATTTT
>.|TRBJ2-7|many|TRBV9
CASSVDGASTYEQYF
TGTGCCAGCAGCGTGGACGGAGCCAGCACCTACGAGCAGTACTTC
>TRBD1|TRBJ1-6|few|TRBV6-1
CASASLRQGSSYNSPLHF
TGTGCCAGCGCATCCCTCAGACAGGGAAGCTCCTATAATTCACCCCTCCACTTT
>TRBD1|TRBJ2-1|.|TRBV7-9
CASSLKTGGYNEQFF
TGTGCCAGCAGCTTAAAAACAGGGGGGTACAATGAGCAGTTCTTC
>.|TRBJ2-2|.|TRBV12-3/TRBV12-4
CASSPPRWDTGELFF
TGTGCCAGCAGTCCGCCCCGCTGGGACACCGGGGAGCTGTTTTTT
>.|TRBJ2-1|.|TRBV4-1
CASSRERWSSYNEQFF
TGCGCCAGCAGCCGAGAGCGGTGGAGCTCCTACAATGAGCAGTTCTTC
>.|TRBJ2-5|few|TRBV5-6
CASSLAGPSSTQYF
TGTGCCAGCAGCCTCGCCGGGCCTTCCTCGACCCAGTACTTC
>.|TRBJ2-3|few|TRBV19
CASSQAGTDLTDTQYF
TGTGCCAGTAGTCAAGCCGGGACGGATTTAACAGATACGCAGTATTTT
>.|TRBJ2-5|.|TRBV20-1
CSARDLQDQETQYF
TGCAGTGCTAGAGATCTGCAGGACCAAGAGACCCAGTACTTC
>.|TRBJ2-5|many|TRBV7-3
CASSLIPGETQYF
TGTGCCAGCAGCTTAATCCCGGGGGAGACCCAGTACTTC
>TRBD1|TRBJ1-2|.|TRBV20-1
CSARGPTGQGSGGYTF
TGCAGTGCTAGGGGCCCTACGGGACAGGGATCGGGAGGCTACACCTTC
>TRBD1|TRBJ2-5|.|TRBV9
CASSPKGGLETQYF
TGTGCCAGCAGCCCAAAAGGGGGCCTGGAGACCCAGTACTTC
>TRBD1|TRBJ1-2|.|TRBV9
CASSVGQGDSGYTF
TGTGCCAGCAGCGTGGGACAGGGGGACTCTGGCTACACCTTC
>.|TRBJ1-2|.|TRBV7-2
CASSLRSRPNYGYTF
TGTGCCAGCAGCCTACGTAGTAGACCCAACTATGGCTACACCTTC
>.|TRBJ2-1|.|TRBV7-2
CASSWRGRDGYNEQFF
TGTGCCAGCAGCTGGAGAGGTCGGGACGGCTACAATGAGCAGTTCTTC
>.|TRBJ1-1|few|TRBV3-1
CASSQDINKGGGTEAFF
TGTGCCAGCAGCCAAGATATCAACAAAGGAGGGGGCACTGAAGCTTTCTTT
>TRBD1|TRBJ2-1|once|TRBV4-1
CASSRGGQGVDKFF
TGCGCCAGCAGCCGAGGGGGACAGGGGGTGGATAAGTTCTTC
>.|TRBJ2-1|.|TRBV7-2
CASSPTVLGNEQFF
TGTGCCAGCAGCCCTACGGTGCTTGGGAACGAGCAGTTCTTC
>TRBD1|TRBJ2-1|many|TRBV5-5
CASSSTGHEQFF
TGTGCCAGCAGCTCGACAGGGCATGAGCAGTTCTTC
>TRBD1|TRBJ1-2|.|TRBV29-1
CSVRDRGGGYTF
TGCAGCGTTCGGGACAGGGGGGGTGGCTACACCTTC
>.|TRBJ1-4|few|TRBV28
CASSPLIEEEKLFF
TGTGCCAGCAGCCCTCTTATAGAGGAAGAAAAACTGTTTTTT
>.|TRBJ1-4|.|TRBV5-5
CTSSLVPGEKLFF
TGTACCAGCAGCTTGGTACCAGGGGAAAAACTGTTTTTT
>.|TRBJ1-2|.|TRBV7-2
CASSPGGGGGYGYTF
TGTGCCAGCAGCCCTGGTGGAGGGGGAGGGTATGGCTACACCTTC
>TRBD2|TRBJ2-7|.|TRBV20-1
CSARLAGGFISYEQYF
TGCAGTGCTAGGCTAGCGGGGGGGTTCATTTCCTACGAGCAGTACTTC
>TRBD1|TRBJ2-1|.|TRBV4-3
CAGSQVTGVNEQFF
TGCGCCGGCAGCCAAGTGACAGGGGTCAATGAGCAGTTCTTC
>.|TRBJ2-3|.|TRBV21-1
CASSKLGLAVRFRDTQYF
TGTGCCAGCAGCAAATTGGGACTAGCGGTGAGGTTTAGGGATACGCAGTATTTT
>TRBD1|TRBJ2-7|.|TRBV7-2
CASSYGTGSNGYEQYF
TGTGCCAGCAGCTACGGGACAGGGTCGAATGGCTACGAGCAGTACTTC
>TRBD1|TRBJ1-1|.|TRBV12-3/TRBV12-4
CASSLSGTGAFF
TGTGCCAGCAGTTTATCCGGGACAGGGGCTTTCTTT
>TRBD1|TRBJ1-5|.|TRBV5-1
CASSDGTGESQPQHF
TGCGCCAGCAGCGACGGGACAGGGGAGAGTCAGCCCCAGCATTTT
>.|TRBJ1-2|few|TRBV12-3/TRBV12-4
CASSYGGADYGYTF
TGTGCCAGCAGCTACGGCGGGGCGGACTATGGCTACACCTTC
>TRBD2|TRBJ2-1|.|TRBV9
CASSVGGLRGGQDEQFF
TGTGCCAGCAGCGTAGGGGGCCTACGGGGGGGCCAGGATGAGCAGTTCTTC
>.|TRBJ1-1|.|TRBV29-1
CSARTDFDTEAFF
TGCAGCGCCCGGACAGACTTTGACACTGAAGCTTTCTTT
>.|TRBJ1-5|.|TRBV5-6
CASSLVGSGTQHF
TGTGCCAGCAGCTTAGTAGGGTCAGGGACCCAGCATTTT
>TRBD2|TRBJ2-5|few|TRBV7-2
CASSASGTRETQYF
TGTGCCAGCAGCGCTAGCGGGACGAGAGAGACCCAGTACTTC
>TRBD1|TRBJ2-7|.|TRBV12-3/TRBV12-4
CASGIQGAYEQYF
TGTGCCAGCGGCATACAGGGGGCCTATGAGCAGTACTTC
>.|TRBJ1-6|.|TRBV20-1
CSAAPLGDYNSPLHF
TGCAGTGCCGCGCCTCTAGGGGATTATAATTCACCCCTCCACTTT
>TRBD1|TRBJ2-1|few|TRBV25-1
CASSEGTGLFNEQFF
TGTGCCAGCAGTGAGGGGACAGGGCTATTTAATGAGCAGTTCTTC
>.|TRBJ2-7|many|TRBV7-9
CASSFGTDYEQYF
TGTGCCAGCAGCTTCGGTACAGACTACGAGCAGTACTTC
>.|TRBJ2-1|.|TRBV4-3
CASSQIFRDSQHNEQFF
TGCGCCAGCAGCCAAATCTTTCGGGACTCTCAACACAATGAGCAGTTCTTC
>.|TRBJ1-1|.|TRBV5-5
CASSSLQGVTEAFF
TGTGCCAGCAGTTCTCTACAGGGTGTCACTGAAGCTTTCTTT
>.|TRBJ1-2|.|TRBV27
CASSLYSKTANNYGYTF
TGTGCCAGCAGTCTGTATTCGAAGACAGCGAACAACTATGGCTACACCTTC
>.|TRBJ1-1|.|TRBV4-1
CASAKTTGNTEAFF
TGCGCCAGCGCCAAAACGACAGGGAACACTGAAGCTTTCTTT
>.|TRBJ2-3|.|TRBV2
CASTSGSDTQYF
TGTGCCAGCACTTCCGGGTCAGATACGCAGTATTTT
>.|TRBJ1-2|few|TRBV12-3/TRBV12-4
CASSPTREAYGYTF
TGTGCCAGCAGTCCCACCAGGGAGGCCTATGGCTACACCTTC